This T cell receptor beta chain comes out of a study of shared clonotypes between healthy human individuals. Background on the study: The donors, two women and a few men, were aged 18 to 49.

Some clones are missing from TCRdb's copy, which holds only in-frame ones; the method was immunoSEQ multiplex PCR. The sample has over a million clones, roughly 96% seen once; the top ten hold roughly 1.1%. The germline CDR1 and CDR2 sequences are GTSNPN and SVGIG (reference sequence). Trimming shortened V by 0 bases and J by 4 bases, and 4 bases separated the two germline ends. The CDR3 contains 11 residues. Concerning this clone itself: This same CDR3 is encoded by further DNA sequences in the sample.

Sequencing used naive CD4+ T cells sorted from blood. Subset noted: CD45RA+ positively selected. The receptor was derived from a man under 40 in good health. The rearrangement joins TRBV30 to TRBJ2-7; D gene unclear. CDR3 in DNA: TGTGCCTGGAGTGTACTTTACGAGCAGTACTTC. Translating it yields CAWSVLYEQYF. Combining the CDR3 with reference TRBV30 and TRBJ2-7 gives the whole variable domain SQTIHQWPATLVQPVGSPLSLECTVEGTSNPNLYWYRQAAGRGLQLLFYSVGIGQISSEVPQNLSASRPQDRQFILSSKKLLLSDSGFYLCAWSVLYEQYFGPGTRLTVT.